The clone carrying this T cell receptor beta chain has a single count. Its target is not known. At one end the junction does not follow the germline gene, possibly because of a read error. This sample was included in a study of breast tumors, draining lymph nodes, adjacent tissues. Study-wide findings and caveats: Tumor T cell lymph node origin was a supported hypothesis, not proven. Compared with lymph nodes, tumors were less diverse; compared with nontumor tissue, more. Tumor and nontumor repertoires were significantly more similar in luminal-like than in basal-like breast cancer.

The CDR3 contains 13 residues. CDR1 is KGHDR and CDR2 is SFDVKD in the germline V gene. TCRdb recomputed calls from the multiplex PCR reads with MiXCR, one row per CDR3 protein. The table includes under 75,000 distinct CDR3 sequences, roughly 50% detected once. Sequenced input: breast tumor tissue. This chain joins TRBV24-1 and TRBJ2-3; 8 nucleotides align to TRBD2. The source of this sequence is a female donor with breast cancer. Some clones in this sample may be carry-over from other donors' samples. CDR3 in DNA: TGTGCCAGCAGTGTGCGGGGGGCAGATACGCAGTATTTT. Protein sequence: CASSVRGADTQYF.